The 32 T cell receptor beta chains below all came from one sample that was sequenced in a study of radiotherapy plus CTLA-4 blockade in lung cancer. TCRdb's table, derived via immunoSEQ multiplex PCR, lists solely in-frame clones and lacks some. The sample carries around 90,000 clones, roughly 80% recorded once. Material: peripheral blood, obtained from a patient treated with radiotherapy plus ipilimumab. Receptors originate from a human donor with non-small cell lung cancer who had stable disease on radiotherapy plus ipilimumab.

The chain employs TRBV5-1 and TRBJ2-1; 11 nucleotides align to TRBD2. The junction had 4 bases not matched to a gene; V was cut back by 0 bases and J by 5 bases. The CDR3 covers 16 residues. Per the germline V gene, CDR1 is SGHRS and CDR2 is YFSETQ. The CDR3 nucleotides read TGCGCCAGCAGCTTGGCGACTAGCGGGAAAAACAATGAGCAGTTCTTC. Its translation: CASSLATSGKNNEQFF.

The chain has TRBV19 and TRBJ2-1; D not resolved. CDR1 is LNHDA, CDR2 SQIVND, per germline (reference sequence). There are 13 residues in the CDR3. V was cut by 6 bases and J by 9 bases, with 15 bases left in between. This chain's CDR3 is CASSLFYATEQFF. In DNA, the CDR3 is TGTGCCAGTAGCCTATTCTACGCTACTGAGCAGTTCTTC.

The J gene is TRBJ2-7, the V gene TRBV2, with D possibly being TRBD2 (5 bases). Trimming shortened V by 4 bases and J by 5 bases, and 9 bases separated the two germline ends. Germline CDR1 is SNHLY and CDR2 is FYNNEI. The CDR3 spans 12 residues. The CDR3 region is CASSGGDNEQYF. The CDR3 DNA is TGTGCCAGCAGTGGGGGAGATAACGAGCAGTACTTC.

The chain employs TRBV7-8 and TRBJ2-3; 10 bases align to TRBD1. The germline V gene encodes CDR1 SGHVS and CDR2 FQNEAQ. CDR3 size: 16 residues. Trimming removed 2 bases from V and 4 bases from J; junction bases left unmatched: 6. As DNA, the CDR3 is TGTGCCAGCAGCTTACCGGGACAGGGGACGTCAGATACGCAGTATTTT. Its protein is CASSLPGQGTSDTQYF.

The V call is TRBV5-6, the J call TRBJ2-2; unclear D gene. Germline V gene sequence: CDR1 SGHDT, CDR2 YYEEEE. V lost 2 bases, J lost 0 bases, and 2 bases lay in between. The CDR3 runs to 13 residues. In nucleotides, the CDR3 is TGTGCCAGCAGCTTCGCGAACACCGGGGAGCTGTTTTTT. Encoded protein: CASSFANTGELFF.

The gene calls are TRBV10-2 and TRBJ1-1; no clear D gene. CDR3 size: 12 residues. V dropped 2 bases and J dropped 6 bases, with 7 bases sitting between them. Germline V gene data show CDR1 as WSHSY and CDR2 as SAAADI. CDR3 sequence (DNA): TGCGCCAGCAGTGAGACCGGGCCTGAAGCTTTCTTT. Its protein is CASSETGPEAFF.

This chain connects TRBV5-1 to TRBJ1-3, with 9 bases that match TRBD1. CDR1 is SGHRS and CDR2 is YFSETQ in the germline V gene. The CDR3 loop spans 14 amino acids. Germline trimming cut 5 bases from V and 7 bases from J; bases unmatched to any gene: 7. CDR3 sequence: CASSVDRGLNTIYF. DNA of the CDR3: TGCGCCAGCAGTGTGGACAGGGGCTTGAACACCATATATTTT.

The chain has TRBV7-3 and TRBJ2-1; D gene uncertain. This CDR3 region has 13 residues. Trimming took 5 bases from V and 3 from J, leaving 8 bases between them. From germline, CDR1 is SGHTA and CDR2 FQGTGA. This CDR3 is CASSTGHYNEQFF. The CDR3 DNA reads as TGTGCCAGCAGCACCGGGCACTACAATGAGCAGTTCTTC.

The rearrangement uses TRBV5-1 and TRBJ2-7, with D maybe TRBD1 (5 bases). Germline V gene sequence: CDR1 SGHRS, CDR2 YFSETQ. The V end was cut by 4 bases, the J end by 0 bases, with 14 bases between. The CDR3 is 15 amino acids. CDR3 sequence (DNA): TGCGCCAGCAGCCGCGCAGGGCCAAACTCCTACGAGCAGTACTTC. It is translated as CASSRAGPNSYEQYF.

The chain recombines TRBV18 with TRBJ1-5, with 10 nucleotides matching TRBD1. The trim removed 3 bases at V and 5 bases at J, leaving 7 bases unmatched. The germline CDR1 and CDR2 sequences are KGHSH and LQKENI. The length of the CDR3 is 16 residues. In DNA, the CDR3 is TGTGCCAGCTCACCGCAGACAGGGGGCTCCGATCAGCCCCAGCATTTT. Translating gives CASSPQTGGSDQPQHF.

The rearrangement joins TRBV5-1 to TRBJ2-5, with 8 bases fitting TRBD2. The CDR3 consists of 17 residues. V was clipped by 0 bases and J by 4 bases; unmatched bases: 11. The germline gives CDR1 SGHRS, CDR2 YFSETQ. In DNA form, the CDR3 reads TGCGCCAGCAGCTTGGCCATGTCGGGAGGGCCCGTAGAGACCCAGTACTTC. Protein product: CASSLAMSGGPVETQYF.

The chain couples TRBV5-1 to TRBJ2-1; no clear D gene. Trimming took 0 bases from V and 5 from J, leaving 6 bases between them. The germline CDR1 and CDR2 sequences are SGHRS and YFSETQ. This CDR3 spans 13 amino acids. CDR3 coding DNA: TGCGCCAGCAGCTTGGTGCTAGACAATGAGCAGTTCTTC. Its protein product is CASSLVLDNEQFF.

The chain uses TRBV29-1 and TRBJ1-1; TRBD1 matches 7 bases. V lost 4 bases to trimming and J lost 1 base; unmatched junction nucleotides: 0. This CDR3 has 12 amino acids. CDR1 is SQVTM, CDR2 ANQGSEA, per germline. The CDR3 reads CSVGTGNTEAFF. The CDR3 DNA sequence: TGCAGCGTTGGGACAGGGAACACTGAAGCTTTCTTT.

The V and J genes are TRBV21-1 and TRBJ2-7. TRBV21-1 is given as a pseudogene. The CDR3 runs to 15 residues. CDR3 protein: CASSKESGRGYEQYF. The CDR3 DNA follows: TGTGCCAGCAGCAAAGAGTCGGGAAGGGGATACGAGCAGTACTTC.

This chain joins TRBV14 and TRBJ2-1; D gene uncertain. CDR3 size: 14 residues. CDR1 and CDR2 from the germline V gene are SGHDN and FVKESK. V shed 4 bases and J shed 7 bases, with 14 bases lying between them. CDR3 in amino acids: CASSLSGLRNEQFF. The DNA for the CDR3 is TGTGCCAGCAGCCTCTCAGGCCTCCGGAATGAGCAGTTCTTC.

V is TRBV7-3 and J is TRBJ2-1; D gene uncertain. The CDR3 runs to 15 residues. The germline V gene has CDR1 SGHTA and CDR2 FQGTGA. The V end was cut by 2 bases, the J end by 0 bases, with 8 bases between. Here the CDR3 reads CASSLLGSSYNEQFF. The CDR3 DNA follows: TGTGCCAGCAGCTTATTGGGCAGCTCCTACAATGAGCAGTTCTTC.

The CDR3 bases are TGTGCCTGGAGTGTCGGGGGGCGTAACTACGAGCAGTACTTC. Its translation: CAWSVGGRNYEQYF. The rearrangement uses TRBV30 and TRBJ2-7; maybe TRBD2 (7 bases). In germline, CDR1 is GTSNPN, CDR2 SVGIG (reference sequence). The ends were cut back, 0 bases at V and 3 bases at J, with 12 bases in the middle. The CDR3 is made up of 14 amino acids. Based on the CDR3 plus reference TRBV30 and TRBJ2-7, the full variable domain is SQTIHQWPATLVQPVGSPLSLECTVEGTSNPNLYWYRQAAGRGLQLLFYSVGIGQISSEVPQNLSASRPQDRQFILSSKKLLLSDSGFYLCAWSVGGRNYEQYFGPGTRLTVT.

J is TRBJ2-2 and V is TRBV5-4, with D tentatively TRBD1 (6 bases). CDR1 is SGHNT and CDR2 is YYREEE in the germline V gene (reference sequence). V dropped 0 bases and J dropped 3 bases, with 15 bases sitting between them. The CDR3 extends over 17 amino acids. The CDR3 DNA sequence: TGTGCCAGCAGCTTGGGAGGATCAGGGGCCCACACCGGGGAGCTGTTTTTT. Its translation: CASSLGGSGAHTGELFF.

Concerning this clone itself: Other DNA sequences from this sample encode an identical CDR3 as well. The rearrangement joins TRBV9 to TRBJ2-7; 8 positions agree with TRBD2. CDR3 length: 15 residues. CDR1 and CDR2 (germline): SGDLS, YYNGEE. The V and J ends lost 4 bases and 1 base, in that order; junction bases with no gene match: 7. CDR3 loop: CASSPSGGPSYEQYF. As DNA, the CDR3 is TGTGCCAGCAGCCCCAGCGGGGGCCCGTCCTACGAGCAGTACTTC.

The chain recombines TRBV9 with TRBJ1-6; maybe TRBD1 (5 bases). There are 13 residues in the CDR3. The ends were cut back, 3 bases at V and 9 bases at J, with 10 bases in the middle. Germline V gene sequence: CDR1 SGDLS, CDR2 YYNGEE. The CDR3 coding sequence is TGTGCCAGCAGCGGAACCCAGGGTTCACCCCTCCACTTT. Translating it yields CASSGTQGSPLHF.

The chain has TRBV7-3 and TRBJ2-1, with 10 nucleotides matching TRBD1. The CDR3 extends over 14 amino acids. Germline CDR1 reads SGHTA; CDR2 reads FQGTGA. Trimming removed 5 bases from V and 8 bases from J; junction bases left unmatched: 6. CDR3 DNA: TGTGCCAGCAGCCCGAGGACAGGGGGTGATGAGCAGTTCTTC. Protein sequence: CASSPRTGGDEQFF.

J is TRBJ2-3 and V is TRBV7-3; 7 bases agree with TRBD1. CDR3 length equals 15 residues. The V gene end was trimmed by 1 base and the J gene end by 7 bases; junction bases not matched to a gene: 8. Germline assignment: CDR1 SGHTA and CDR2 FQGTGA. CDR3: CASSLIGGDLNTQYF. Written as DNA, the CDR3 is TGTGCCAGCAGCTTAATAGGGGGCGACTTGAATACGCAGTATTTT.

The chain carries TRBV13 and TRBJ1-5, with a tentative D call TRBD1 (6 bases). V lost 4 bases and J 0 bases, leaving 28 bases between the germline ends. CDR1 is PRHDT and CDR2 is FYEKMQ in the germline V gene (reference sequence). The CDR3 spans 21 residues. The CDR3, as DNA: TGTGCCAGCAGCTCAATCATCGCGGGGGGCGAATCATCGTATAGCAATCAGCCCCAGCATTTT. As protein: CASSSIIAGGESSYSNQPQHF.

The V call is TRBV28, the J call TRBJ2-5; 13 bases align to TRBD2. Germline CDR1 MDHEN, CDR2 SYDVKM. V lost 4 bases, J lost 4 bases, and 9 bases stayed unmatched. The CDR3 is 17 amino acids. The CDR3 region has the DNA TGTGCCAGCAGTTCGGTCACTAGCGGGGGGGCCGTAGAGACCCAGTACTTC. Translated: CASSSVTSGGAVETQYF.

CDR3 sequence (DNA): TGCAGCGTTGAAGGGGCCAGGGGGCGGAACACTGAAGCTTTCTTT. Encoded protein: CSVEGARGRNTEAFF. This chain uses TRBV29-1 with TRBJ1-1; 8 nucleotides match TRBD1. After removal of 1 base from V and 1 base from J, the junction contained 5 bases not matched to a gene. There are 15 residues in the CDR3. The germline CDR1 and CDR2 sequences are SQVTM and ANQGSEA.

The rearrangement links TRBV27 to TRBJ2-5; possible D gene TRBD2, 5 bases. V lost 6 bases, J lost 5 bases, and 19 bases lay in between. CDR3 size: 15 residues. The germline V gene has CDR1 MNHEY and CDR2 SMNVEV (reference sequence). The CDR3 region has the DNA TGTGCCAGCAGGAGGCTAACGGCTAGCATGGAGACCCAGTACTTC. The encoded protein is CASRRLTASMETQYF.

The chain recombines TRBV28 with TRBJ2-5; a weak D match, TRBD1 (6 bases). CDR3 length: 15 residues. V lost 6 bases and J 4 bases, leaving 18 bases between the germline ends. CDR1 is MDHEN and CDR2 is SYDVKM in the germline V gene. The CDR3 nucleotides are TGTGCCAGCAGCACCACCGGGACAATCCGAGAGACCCAGTACTTC. Its protein is CASSTTGTIRETQYF.

The chain combines TRBV10-2 with TRBJ2-2; D is undetermined. V was cut by 2 bases and J by 5 bases, with 3 bases left in between. The CDR3 runs 12 residues. Germline V gives CDR1 WSHSY, CDR2 SAAADI. The CDR3, as DNA: TGCGCCAGCAGTGAGGGGACCGGGGAGCTGTTTTTT. Its translation: CASSEGTGELFF.

The gene calls are TRBV12-1 and TRBJ2-6; the table's D call TRBD1 went unverified against the DNA. TRBV12-1 is given as a pseudogene. The CDR3 spans 16 residues. Written as DNA, the CDR3 is TGTGCCAGCAGCAACCTAGGACAAAGTCGGGCCAACGTCCTGACTTTC. Protein product: CASSNLGQSRANVLTF.

V usage is TRBV6-1 and J usage is TRBJ2-5; 8 nucleotides line up with TRBD1. This CDR3 has 13 residues. Germline trimming cut 7 bases from V and 5 bases from J; bases unmatched to any gene: 6. Germline V gives CDR1 MNHNS, CDR2 SASEGT. DNA of the CDR3: TGTGCCAGCACCTCTGGACAGGGTGAGACCCAGTACTTC. Translated: CASTSGQGETQYF.

The CDR3 loop reads CAYLAGAYEQYF. The CDR3, as DNA: TGTGCCTACCTAGCGGGGGCTTACGAGCAGTACTTC. The V call is TRBV30, the J call TRBJ2-7; 10 bases align to TRBD2. CDR1 and CDR2 (germline): GTSNPN, SVGIG (reference sequence). V lost 7 bases and J lost 4; bases outside the gene matches: 4. This CDR3 is built from 12 residues.

V is TRBV2 and J is TRBJ1-1; tentatively, D is TRBD1 (5 bases). Germline V gene sequence: CDR1 SNHLY, CDR2 FYNNEI. This CDR3 spans 12 amino acids. The V gene lost 4 bases and the J gene lost 12 bases, with 15 bases spanning the gap. The CDR3 spells CASSGGAPGTFF. CDR3 DNA: TGTGCCAGCAGTGGTGGGGCACCGGGAACTTTCTTT.